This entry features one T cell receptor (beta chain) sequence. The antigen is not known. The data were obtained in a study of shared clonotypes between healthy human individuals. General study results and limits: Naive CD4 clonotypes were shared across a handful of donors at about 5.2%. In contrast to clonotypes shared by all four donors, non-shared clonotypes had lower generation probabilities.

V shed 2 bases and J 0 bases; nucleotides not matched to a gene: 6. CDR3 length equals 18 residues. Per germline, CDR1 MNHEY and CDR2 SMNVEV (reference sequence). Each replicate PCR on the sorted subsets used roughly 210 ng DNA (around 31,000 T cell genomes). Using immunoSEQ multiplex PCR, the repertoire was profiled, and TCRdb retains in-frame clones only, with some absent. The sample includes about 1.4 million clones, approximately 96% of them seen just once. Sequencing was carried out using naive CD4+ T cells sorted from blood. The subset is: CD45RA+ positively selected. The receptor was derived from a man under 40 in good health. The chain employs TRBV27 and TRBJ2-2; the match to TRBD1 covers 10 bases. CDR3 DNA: TGTGCCAGCAGTTTAGGGACAGGGGCCCCGACGAACACCGGGGAGCTGTTTTTT. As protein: CASSLGTGAPTNTGELFF.